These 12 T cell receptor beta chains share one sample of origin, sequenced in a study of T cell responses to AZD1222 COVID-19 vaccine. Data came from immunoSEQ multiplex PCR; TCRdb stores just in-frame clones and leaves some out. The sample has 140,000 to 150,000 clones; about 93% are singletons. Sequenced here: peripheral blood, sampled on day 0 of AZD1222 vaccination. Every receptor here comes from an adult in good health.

CDR3 in amino acids: CASSVGASGSKQFF. The CDR3 DNA follows: TGTGCCAGCAGTGTGGGGGCTAGCGGGAGCAAACAGTTCTTC. The chain is built from TRBV25-1 and TRBJ2-1; 10 bases fit TRBD2. The germline V gene encodes CDR1 MGHDK and CDR2 SYGVNS. This CDR3 spans 14 amino acids. After removal of 4 bases from V and 13 bases from J, the junction contained 10 bases not matched to a gene.

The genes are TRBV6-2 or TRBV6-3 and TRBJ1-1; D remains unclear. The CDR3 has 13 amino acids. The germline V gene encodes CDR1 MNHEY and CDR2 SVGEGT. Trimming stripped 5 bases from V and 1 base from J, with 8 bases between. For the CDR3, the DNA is TGTGCCAGCAGTCGGGGAAGGAACACTGAAGCTTTCTTT. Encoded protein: CASSRGRNTEAFF.

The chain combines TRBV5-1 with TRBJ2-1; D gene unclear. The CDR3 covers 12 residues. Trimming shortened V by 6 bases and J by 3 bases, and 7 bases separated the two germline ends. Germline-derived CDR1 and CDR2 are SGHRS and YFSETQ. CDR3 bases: TGCGCCAGCAAGGACCTCTACAATGAGCAGTTCTTC. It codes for CASKDLYNEQFF.

CDR3 amino acids: CASSLSTRSSPLHF. The CDR3 DNA reads as TGTGCCAGCAGCTTATCCACCAGGTCGTCACCCCTCCACTTT. V is TRBV7-2 and J is TRBJ1-6; D is unclear. The CDR3 spans 14 residues. Germline-derived CDR1 and CDR2 are SGHTA and FQGNSA. Between the trimmed V and J ends, which lost 2 bases and 10 bases, there was a span of 12 bases. Together with reference TRBV7-2 and TRBJ1-6, the CDR3 gives the full variable domain: GAGVSQSPSNKVTEKGKDVELRCDPISGHTALYWYRQSLGQGLEFLIYFQGNSAPDKSGLPSDRFSAERTGGSVSTLTIQRTQQEDSAVYLCASSLSTRSSPLHFGNGTRLTVT.

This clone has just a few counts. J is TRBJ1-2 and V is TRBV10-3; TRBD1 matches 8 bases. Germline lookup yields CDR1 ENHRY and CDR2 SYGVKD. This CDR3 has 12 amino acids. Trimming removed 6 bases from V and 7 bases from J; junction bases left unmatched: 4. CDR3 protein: CAIREQGGGYTF. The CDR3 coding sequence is TGTGCCATCAGGGAACAGGGGGGTGGCTACACCTTC.

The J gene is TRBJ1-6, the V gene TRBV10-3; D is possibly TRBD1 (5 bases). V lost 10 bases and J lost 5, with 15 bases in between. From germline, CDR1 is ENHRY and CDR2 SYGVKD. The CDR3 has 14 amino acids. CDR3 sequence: CATRDVGDNSPLHF. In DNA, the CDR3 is TGTGCCACCAGGGACGTTGGGGATAATTCACCCCTCCACTTT.

CDR3 region: CASSPGLAGSPKGPGREQYF. The CDR3 region has the DNA TGTGCCAGCAGTCCAGGACTAGCGGGATCACCAAAAGGCCCGGGTCGGGAGCAGTACTTC. V and J are TRBV6-2 or TRBV6-3 and TRBJ2-7; 12 bases line up with TRBD2. Germline-derived CDR1 and CDR2 are MNHEY and SVGEGT. With 5 bases clipped from V and 7 bases from J, the junction kept 24 bases outside the gene matches. The CDR3 loop spans 20 amino acids.

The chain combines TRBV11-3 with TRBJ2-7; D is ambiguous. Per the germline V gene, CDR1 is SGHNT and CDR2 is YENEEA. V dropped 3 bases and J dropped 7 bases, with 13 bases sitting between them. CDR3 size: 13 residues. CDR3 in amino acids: CASSLSVVGEQYF. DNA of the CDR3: TGTGCCAGCAGCTTGTCCGTAGTAGGAGAGCAGTACTTC.

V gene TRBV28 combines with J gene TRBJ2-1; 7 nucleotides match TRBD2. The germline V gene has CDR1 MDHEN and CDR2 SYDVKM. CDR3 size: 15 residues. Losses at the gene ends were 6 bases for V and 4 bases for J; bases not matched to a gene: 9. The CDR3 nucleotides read TGTGCCAGCAGCTTACGGGGGGACGGGTACAATGAGCAGTTCTTC. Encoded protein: CASSLRGDGYNEQFF. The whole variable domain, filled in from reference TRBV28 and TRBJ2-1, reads DVKVTQSSRYLVKRTGEKVFLECVQDMDHENMFWYRQDPGLGLRLIYFSYDVKMKEKGDIPEGYSVSREKKERFSLILESASTNQTSMYLCASSLRGDGYNEQFFGPGTRLTVL.

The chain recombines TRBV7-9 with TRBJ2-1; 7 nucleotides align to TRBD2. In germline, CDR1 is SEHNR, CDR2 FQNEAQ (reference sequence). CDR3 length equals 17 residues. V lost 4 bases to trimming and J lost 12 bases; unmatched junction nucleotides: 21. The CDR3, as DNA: TGTGCCAGCAGCTCAGACCTAACTAGCGCGATCCCTTCAGCGCAGTTCTTC. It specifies CASSSDLTSAIPSAQFF.

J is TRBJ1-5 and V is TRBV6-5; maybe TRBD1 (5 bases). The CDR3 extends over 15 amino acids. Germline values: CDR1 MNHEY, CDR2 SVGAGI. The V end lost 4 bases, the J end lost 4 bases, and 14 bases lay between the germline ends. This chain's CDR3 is CASSSTRGANQPQHF. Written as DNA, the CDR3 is TGTGCCAGCAGTTCCACTAGGGGCGCAAATCAGCCCCAGCATTTT.

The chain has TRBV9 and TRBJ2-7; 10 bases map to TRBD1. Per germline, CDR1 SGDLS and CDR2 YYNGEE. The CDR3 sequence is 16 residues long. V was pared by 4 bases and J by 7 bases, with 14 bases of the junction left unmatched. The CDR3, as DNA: TGTGCCAGCAGCTCCTCGACCGGGACAGGGGCCTTGGAGCAGTACTTC. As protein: CASSSSTGTGALEQYF.